Below are 14 T cell receptor beta chains sequenced from a single sample in a study of blood T cell repertoires in COVID-19. Only in-frame clones appear in the TCRdb table, and some are missing; sequencing was by immunoSEQ multiplex PCR. The sample gives hundreds of thousands of clones, 70% to 90% of which show up once; around 1.4% is in the top ten. The sample was peripheral blood. The receptors come from an elderly man with acute or convalescent COVID-19.

This chain uses TRBV6-2 or TRBV6-3 with TRBJ2-5; possible D gene TRBD1, 6 bases. The CDR3 totals 12 residues. V gave up 5 bases and J gave up 7 bases, with 11 bases separating them. Germline V gene sequence: CDR1 MNHEY, CDR2 SVGEGT. The CDR3 DNA is TGTGCCAGCAGTGAGGGGGTTGGGACCCAGTACTTC. Protein sequence: CASSEGVGTQYF.

The rearrangement uses TRBV7-9 and TRBJ2-3, with 10 bases that match TRBD2. V trimming: 1 base; J trimming: 2 bases; junction bases outside the gene matches: 6. Germline V gives CDR1 SEHNR, CDR2 FQNEAQ (reference sequence). This CDR3 region has 17 residues. The CDR3 here is CASSLDYGLAATDTQYF. The CDR3 nucleotides are TGTGCCAGCAGCTTAGATTATGGACTAGCGGCCACAGATACGCAGTATTTT.

This clone was found once. The rearrangement links TRBV4-3 to TRBJ1-3; 11 bases map to TRBD1. V dropped 4 bases and J dropped 2; count of bases not matched to a gene: 4. This CDR3 contains 16 residues. Per the germline V gene, CDR1 is LGHNA and CDR2 is YSLEER. The CDR3 coding sequence is TGCGCCAGCAGCCGGGGGGACAGGGGGGCTGGAAACACCATATATTTT. Translation gives CASSRGDRGAGNTIYF.

The V call is TRBV2, the J call TRBJ2-4, with 8 bases aligning to TRBD1. Germline trimming cut 8 bases from V and 2 bases from J; bases unmatched to any gene: 5. There are 14 residues in the CDR3. Germline loops: CDR1 SNHLY, CDR2 FYNNEI. Written as DNA, the CDR3 is TGTGCCAGCCAGGGGGCGAGATCCAAAAACATTCAGTACTTC. It encodes CASQGARSKNIQYF.

The chain is built from TRBV9 and TRBJ1-1, with D possibly TRBD1 on 5 matching bases. The CDR3 has 14 amino acids. Germline CDR1 and CDR2: SGDLS and YYNGEE. V was shortened by 0 bases and J by 9 bases, with 15 bases between the two germline ends. The CDR3 spells CASSVEGEGGKAFF. The CDR3 DNA sequence: TGTGCCAGCAGCGTAGAAGGGGAGGGCGGGAAAGCTTTCTTT.

CDR3 residues: CASSLRGTNSPLHF. CDR3 bases: TGTGCCAGCAGCTTACGGGGAACGAATTCACCCCTCCACTTT. This chain links TRBV11-2 with TRBJ1-6; D remains unclear. Germline lookup yields CDR1 SGHAT and CDR2 FQNNGV. Trimming stripped 2 bases from V and 7 bases from J, with 9 bases between. The CDR3 sequence is 14 residues long.

The gene calls are TRBV24-1 and TRBJ2-2; TRBD1 matches 11 bases. V lost 9 bases and J lost 3; bases outside the gene matches: 2. The CDR3 runs to 14 residues. CDR1 and CDR2 (germline): KGHDR, SFDVKD. The CDR3 protein is CATQGQGDTGELFF. The CDR3 DNA reads TGTGCCACCCAGGGACAGGGGGACACCGGGGAGCTGTTTTTT.

V gene TRBV5-1 combines with J gene TRBJ1-4; the D gene is possibly TRBD1 (5 bases). CDR3 length equals 12 residues. The germline gives CDR1 SGHRS, CDR2 YFSETQ. The germline V and J ends were trimmed by 2 bases and 12 bases, with 11 bases remaining between them. In nucleotides, the CDR3 is TGCGCCAGCAGCTTCACAGGCGGCGAACTGTTTTTT. Translation: CASSFTGGELFF. Based on the CDR3 plus reference TRBV5-1 and TRBJ1-4, the full variable domain is KAGVTQTPRYLIKTRGQQVTLSCSPISGHRSVSWYQQTPGQGLQFLFEYFSETQRNKGNFPGRFSGRQFSNSRSEMNVSTLELGDSALYLCASSFTGGELFFGSGTQLSVL.

The chain recombines TRBV6-2 or TRBV6-3 with TRBJ1-1, with D tentatively TRBD1 (5 bases). V shed 5 bases and J shed 0 bases, with 13 bases lying between them. The CDR3 spans 15 residues. Germline-derived CDR1 and CDR2 are MNHEY and SVGEGT. The CDR3 spells CASSRPGLMNTEAFF. CDR3 DNA: TGTGCCAGCAGTAGACCGGGACTGATGAACACTGAAGCTTTCTTT.

As concerns this clone: The junction departs from the called germline gene at one end, perhaps through a read error. The V call is TRBV11-2, the J call TRBJ1-3; TRBD1 is a possible D gene (5 bases). The CDR3 runs to 14 residues. Germline V gene sequence: CDR1 SGHAT, CDR2 FQNNGV. For the CDR3, the DNA is TGTGCCAGCAGTTTAGTCAGGGTTGGAAACACCATATATTTT. Amino acids: CASSLVRVGNTIYF.

The chain joins TRBV5-1 to TRBJ2-7, with 8 positions matching TRBD1. The CDR3 sequence is 17 residues long. Germline V gene data show CDR1 as SGHRS and CDR2 as YFSETQ. Trimming removed 0 bases from V and 2 bases from J; junction bases left unmatched: 10. CDR3 nucleotides: TGCGCCAGCAGCTTGGGGGCCACAGGGGGGTACACCTACGAGCAGTACTTC. It specifies CASSLGATGGYTYEQYF.

The table lists this clone with a count of one. This chain joins TRBV27 and TRBJ2-7, with D tentatively TRBD2 (5 bases). With 5 bases removed from V and 2 bases from J, the gap between germline ends came to 16 bases. Germline V CDR1 and CDR2: MNHEY, SMNVEV (reference sequence). This CDR3 is 15 amino acids long. CDR3 sequence: CASSTSEAGTYEQYF. The CDR3 DNA reads TGTGCCAGCAGTACCTCCGAAGCCGGGACCTACGAGCAGTACTTC.

The rearrangement joins TRBV15 to TRBJ1-1, with TRBD1 as a possible D gene (5 bases). V was pared by 0 bases and J by 3 bases, with 20 bases between. The CDR3 runs 18 residues. Germline CDR1 reads LNHNV; CDR2 reads YYDKDF (reference sequence). In DNA, the CDR3 is TGTGCCACCAGCAGAGATCTTCCAGGGCTAGGTTTTGACACTGAAGCTTTCTTT. Its protein is CATSRDLPGLGFDTEAFF.

The CDR3 DNA follows: TGTGCCAGCAGCTTATCGCAGGGGTATAATGAAAAACTGTTTTTT. It is translated as CASSLSQGYNEKLFF. J is TRBJ1-4 and V is TRBV7-9, with a weak D call TRBD1 (6 bases). The germline V gene encodes CDR1 SEHNR and CDR2 FQNEAQ (reference sequence). The CDR3 length is 15 residues. Trimming shortened V by 2 bases and J by 4 bases, and 11 bases separated the two germline ends.